A selection of T cell receptor beta chains follows, all from one sample in a study of T cell changes during pregnancy in multiple sclerosis. Some clones are missing from TCRdb's copy, which holds only in-frame ones; the method was immunoSEQ multiplex PCR. The table shows about 54,000 clones, with approximately 90% occurring only once. This specimen consisted of CD4+ T cells from peripheral blood mononuclear cells, obtained in the first trimester of pregnancy. All receptors come from a female donor with multiple sclerosis, enrolled in a pregnancy study. The CDR3 runs from the conserved cysteine through the conserved F or W. Each record gives: clone size, D gene, J gene, V gene, CDR3 protein, CDR3 DNA. A D gene is named only where the DNA matches it firmly. Clone size is shown for a subset of rows, as once, few, many or a class of expanded clone.

clone size: few
D gene: .
J gene: TRBJ1-2
V gene: TRBV19
CDR3 protein: CASSERTDLYGYTF
CDR3 DNA: TGTGCCAGTAGCGAGAGGACAGACCTCTATGGCTACACCTTC

clone size: .
D gene: TRBD2
J gene: TRBJ2-3
V gene: TRBV30
CDR3 protein: CAWSMGLAGGDTQYF
CDR3 DNA: TGTGCCTGGAGTATGGGACTAGCGGGAGGAGATACGCAGTATTTT

clone size: .
D gene: .
J gene: TRBJ1-2
V gene: TRBV12-5
CDR3 protein: CASGLAPGQGYGYTF
CDR3 DNA: TGTGCTAGTGGTTTGGCCCCGGGACAAGGCTATGGCTACACCTTC

clone size: .
D gene: .
J gene: TRBJ2-5
V gene: TRBV7-2
CDR3 protein: CASSTRGLRFQETQYF
CDR3 DNA: TGTGCCAGCAGCACGCGCGGACTCCGCTTCCAAGAGACCCAGTACTTC

clone size: .
D gene: TRBD2
J gene: TRBJ2-1
V gene: TRBV7-8
CDR3 protein: CASSPRGDSYNEQFF
CDR3 DNA: TGTGCCAGCAGCCCGCGGGGGGACTCCTACAATGAGCAGTTCTTC

clone size: .
D gene: .
J gene: TRBJ2-7
V gene: TRBV30
CDR3 protein: CAWSVSETLPEQYF
CDR3 DNA: TGTGCCTGGAGTGTATCCGAGACTTTACCCGAGCAGTACTTC

clone size: .
D gene: TRBD2
J gene: TRBJ2-3
V gene: TRBV14
CDR3 protein: CASSPLARADTQYF
CDR3 DNA: TGTGCCAGCAGCCCACTAGCGCGGGCAGATACGCAGTATTTT

clone size: .
D gene: .
J gene: TRBJ2-1
V gene: TRBV9
CDR3 protein: CASGPAGYYNEQFF
CDR3 DNA: TGTGCCAGTGGGCCAGCGGGCTATTACAATGAGCAGTTCTTC

clone size: .
D gene: TRBD1
J gene: TRBJ2-5
V gene: TRBV30
CDR3 protein: CAWSRGQGDGETQYF
CDR3 DNA: TGTGCCTGGAGCCGTGGACAGGGGGATGGAGAGACCCAGTACTTC

clone size: .
D gene: .
J gene: TRBJ2-7
V gene: TRBV15
CDR3 protein: CATSPSDSTYEQYF
CDR3 DNA: TGTGCCACCAGCCCCTCGGACAGTACCTACGAGCAGTACTTC

clone size: .
D gene: .
J gene: TRBJ1-1
V gene: TRBV11-3
CDR3 protein: CASSLGLLQGVAEAFF
CDR3 DNA: TGTGCCAGCAGCTTGGGCTTACTACAGGGAGTCGCTGAAGCTTTCTTT

clone size: .
D gene: TRBD2
J gene: TRBJ2-1
V gene: TRBV5-6
CDR3 protein: CASSFPGLARNEQFF
CDR3 DNA: TGTGCCAGCAGTTTCCCGGGACTAGCGAGGAATGAGCAGTTCTTC

clone size: .
D gene: TRBD1
J gene: TRBJ2-3
V gene: TRBV27
CDR3 protein: CASSSPHRGRIDTQYF
CDR3 DNA: TGTGCCAGCAGTTCCCCTCACAGGGGGCGTATAGATACGCAGTATTTT

clone size: .
D gene: .
J gene: TRBJ2-7
V gene: TRBV7-2
CDR3 protein: CASSLYYEQYF
CDR3 DNA: TGTGCCAGCAGCCTATACTACGAGCAGTACTTC

clone size: .
D gene: .
J gene: TRBJ1-2
V gene: TRBV19
CDR3 protein: CASSIPKRGYGYTF
CDR3 DNA: TGTGCCAGTAGTATCCCTAAACGGGGGTATGGCTACACCTTC

clone size: .
D gene: .
J gene: TRBJ1-1
V gene: TRBV5-1
CDR3 protein: CASSPLSGNEAFF
CDR3 DNA: TGCGCCAGCAGCCCCCTTTCAGGGAATGAAGCTTTCTTT

clone size: .
D gene: .
J gene: TRBJ2-1
V gene: TRBV5-1
CDR3 protein: CASTSVSPTYNEQFF
CDR3 DNA: TGCGCCAGCACTAGCGTTTCGCCTACCTACAATGAGCAGTTCTTC

clone size: .
D gene: TRBD1
J gene: TRBJ2-1
V gene: TRBV28
CDR3 protein: CASWSLQGVGSYNGQFF
CDR3 DNA: TGTGCCAGCTGGTCTCTGCAGGGGGTTGGGTCCTACAATGGGCAGTTCTTC

clone size: .
D gene: TRBD1
J gene: TRBJ2-3
V gene: TRBV5-1
CDR3 protein: CASSSGTASRRTDTQYF
CDR3 DNA: TGCGCCAGCAGCTCTGGGACAGCAAGCCGACGCACAGATACGCAGTATTTT

clone size: .
D gene: TRBD1
J gene: TRBJ2-7
V gene: TRBV7-2
CDR3 protein: CASSFQGQGVYEQYF
CDR3 DNA: TGTGCCAGCAGTTTTCAGGGACAGGGGGTATACGAGCAGTACTTC